This TCR beta chain comes out of a study of cytomegalovirus exposure and HLA in healthy donors. Points from the study as a whole: Certain indistinguishable V segments, among them TRBV6-2 and TRBV6-3, were excluded.

A remark on this clone: The target antigen is unknown.

Germline CDR1 and CDR2: MDHEN and SYDVKM. CDR3 size: 15 residues. A multiplex PCR was run with 60 Vbeta primers and 13 Jbeta primers. The method was immunoSEQ multiplex PCR; TCRdb's version includes in-frame clones alone and lacks a portion of them. The top ten hold about 5.5% of the sample, which has 130,000 or so clones, more than 8% seen once. The sequencing sample was made of PBMCs. The source is a man between 35 and 55 years old in good health and CMV-seronegative. The rearrangement uses TRBV28 and TRBJ2-5; D is perhaps TRBD2 (6 bases). With the DNA end fitting TRBJ2-7 better, the J assignment may be wrong. The CDR3 DNA reads TGTGCCAGCAGTTTAGTACCGGGAGTAATATACGAGCAGTACTTC. The encoded protein is CASSLVPGVIYEQYF.